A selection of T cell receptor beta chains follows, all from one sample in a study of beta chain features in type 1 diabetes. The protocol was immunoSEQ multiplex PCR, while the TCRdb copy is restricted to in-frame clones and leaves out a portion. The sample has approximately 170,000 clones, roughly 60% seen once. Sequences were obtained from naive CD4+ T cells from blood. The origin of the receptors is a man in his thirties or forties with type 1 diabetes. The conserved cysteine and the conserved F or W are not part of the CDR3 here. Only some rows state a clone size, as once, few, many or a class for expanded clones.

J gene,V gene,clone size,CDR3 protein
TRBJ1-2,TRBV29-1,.,SVSDRISFGNYGYT
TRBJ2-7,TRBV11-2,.,ASSLELAGYEQY
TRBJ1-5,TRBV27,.,ASSTRGGNQPQH
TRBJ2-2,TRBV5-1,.,ASSLLSVSGELF
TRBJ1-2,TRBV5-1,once,ASSFQEGGYT
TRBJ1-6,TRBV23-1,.,ASSQGGLVFSPLH
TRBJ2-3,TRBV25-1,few,ATRPGISTDTQY
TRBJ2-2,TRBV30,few,AWRQQAANTGELF
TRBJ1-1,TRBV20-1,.,SVEAPEAF
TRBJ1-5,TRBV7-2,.,ASSSDRVQPQH